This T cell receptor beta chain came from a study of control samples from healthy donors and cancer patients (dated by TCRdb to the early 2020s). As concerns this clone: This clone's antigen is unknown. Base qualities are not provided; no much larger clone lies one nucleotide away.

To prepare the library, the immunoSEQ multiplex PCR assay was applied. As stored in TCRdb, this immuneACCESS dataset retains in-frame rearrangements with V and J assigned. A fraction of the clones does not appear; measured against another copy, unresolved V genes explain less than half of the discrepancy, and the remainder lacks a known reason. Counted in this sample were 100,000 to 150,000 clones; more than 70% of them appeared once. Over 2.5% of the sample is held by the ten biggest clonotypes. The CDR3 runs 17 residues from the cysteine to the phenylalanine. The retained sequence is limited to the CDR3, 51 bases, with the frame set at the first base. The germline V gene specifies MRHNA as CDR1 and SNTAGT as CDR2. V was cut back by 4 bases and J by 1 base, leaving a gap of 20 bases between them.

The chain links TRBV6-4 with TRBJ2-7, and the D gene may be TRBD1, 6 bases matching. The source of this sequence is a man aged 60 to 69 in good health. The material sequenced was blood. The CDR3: CASSVGTGHPRSYEQYF. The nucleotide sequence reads TGTGCCAGCAGTGTTGGTACAGGGCATCCCCGATCCTACGAGCAGTACTTC.